The source of this TCR beta chain is a study of blood T cell repertoires in COVID-19. As for the study in general: Samples representing acute and convalescent COVID-19 were sourced from the United States, Italy and Spain. From T cells, B-cell-depleted T cells, or PBMCs came the material, which was cDNA or gDNA.

Measured with immunoSEQ multiplex PCR; TCRdb has only the in-frame clones, and not every one. The sample shows 200,000 to 250,000 clones, roughly 80% of them seen only once. CDR3 length: 12 amino acids. Germline CDR1 and CDR2: LNHDA and SQIVND (reference sequence). Between the trimmed V and J ends, which lost 5 bases and 4 bases, there was a span of 9 bases. The specimen was peripheral blood. This sequence originates from a human donor in a cohort sampled during active COVID-19. The chain has TRBV19 and TRBJ2-7; possibly TRBD1 for D (5 bases). The CDR3 nucleotides read TGTGCCAGTAGTGCCGACAGATACGAGCAGTACTTC. Protein sequence: CASSADRYEQYF.